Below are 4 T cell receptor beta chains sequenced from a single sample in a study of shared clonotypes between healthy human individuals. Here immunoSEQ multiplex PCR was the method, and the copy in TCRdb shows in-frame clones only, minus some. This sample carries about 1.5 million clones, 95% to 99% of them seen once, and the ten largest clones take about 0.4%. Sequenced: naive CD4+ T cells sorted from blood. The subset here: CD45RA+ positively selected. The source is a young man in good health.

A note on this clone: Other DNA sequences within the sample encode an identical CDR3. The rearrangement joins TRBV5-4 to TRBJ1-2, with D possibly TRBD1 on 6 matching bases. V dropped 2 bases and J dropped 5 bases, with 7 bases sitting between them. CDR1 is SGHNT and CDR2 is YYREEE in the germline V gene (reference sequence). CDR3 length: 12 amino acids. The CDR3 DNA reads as TGTGCCAGCAGCTTAGGGGGGTATGGCTACACCTTC. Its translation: CASSLGGYGYTF.

CDR3 sequence reads: CASTRGSTNTEAFF. The CDR3 DNA sequence: TGTGCCAGCACCAGGGGGTCAACGAACACTGAAGCTTTCTTT. The chain employs TRBV5-6 and TRBJ1-1, with 7 bases identical to TRBD1. CDR1 is SGHDT and CDR2 is YYEEEE in the germline V gene. Trimming removed 6 bases from V and 1 base from J; junction bases left unmatched: 6. The CDR3 extends over 14 amino acids.

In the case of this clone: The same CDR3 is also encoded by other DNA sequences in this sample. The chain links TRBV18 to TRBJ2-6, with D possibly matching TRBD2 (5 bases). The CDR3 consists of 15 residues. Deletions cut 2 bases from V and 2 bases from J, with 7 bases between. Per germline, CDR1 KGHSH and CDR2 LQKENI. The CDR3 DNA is TGTGCCAGCTCACCAGGGCGGGCTGGGGCCAACGTCCTGACTTTC. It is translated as CASSPGRAGANVLTF.

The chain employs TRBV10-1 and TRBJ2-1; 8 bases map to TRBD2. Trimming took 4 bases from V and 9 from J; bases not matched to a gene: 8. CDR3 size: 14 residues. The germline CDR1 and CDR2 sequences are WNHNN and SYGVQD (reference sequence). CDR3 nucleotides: TGCGCCAGCAGTGCGTCGGGAGGGCCGGGTGAGCAGTTCTTC. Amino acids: CASSASGGPGEQFF.